The sequence of this TCR beta chain was determined in a study of blood T cell repertoires in COVID-19 (TCRdb year 2020). The study in broad terms: Samples covering the acute and convalescent phases of COVID-19 were provided by collaborators in the United States, Italy and Spain. Deeply sampled blood TCRbeta repertoires from subjects exposed to, actively infected with, or recovered from COVID-19 were included in the dataset. A de-identified subject ID, COVID-19 status, age in years and sex were almost always included in the sample metadata. The samples were drawn from the first 160 participants of the ongoing ImmuneRACE study and from 1,254 subjects provided by 6 global collaborators. The prospective study material was composed of cDNA or gDNA derived from T cells, B-cell-depleted T cells, or PBMCs. Where available, HLA class I and class II types were obtained from metadata supplied by the sample provider rather than from assay-based typing. The repertoires were made available in a free public database intended to serve as a resource for research on the immune response to SARS-CoV-2.

For this clone: There is no known antigen for this receptor. Per-base qualities were not stored, and no clone one base away is much larger.

The CDR3 starts with the cysteine, ends with the phenylalanine, and has 13 residues. Here the CDR3 DNA is all that survives: 39 bases in frame from base 1. The germline V gene sets CDR1 to SNHLY and CDR2 to FYNNEI. The trim is 6 bases for V and 1 base for J, with a gap of 9 bases between the germline ends. TCRbeta CDR3 regions were amplified from genomic DNA by means of the immunoSEQ Assay, a bias-controlled multiplex PCR. As for the authors' bioinformatics: Nucleated cell counts per sample were estimated from amplification of reference gene primers within the assay. To quantify the absolute abundance of each unique TCRbeta CDR3 rearrangement, sequence reads were collapsed and filtered. For each sample, productive Simpson clonality was calculated by taking the square root of Simpson's diversity index across productive rearrangements. TCRdb holds this immuneACCESS table with in-frame rearrangements only. Some clones are missing; in checked studies, unresolved V genes explain under half, and the rest has no known cause. V and J calls and clone size come straight from that table; D and trimming were deduced from the DNA. Recorded for this sample are 200,000 to 250,000 clones; 70% to 90% of them occurred a single time. The leading ten clones occupy around 7% of the sample.

Participants in the prospective study were enrolled through a virtual design, were aged roughly 18 to 100 years, and lived in some 24 United States geographic areas. Cohort assignment in the prospective study relied on participant-reported clinical history from a screening survey and a study questionnaire. Each participant in the prospective study had whole blood, serum and a nasopharyngeal or oropharyngeal swab collected by mobile phlebotomists. Participants in the prospective study had the option to provide additional blood draws and questionnaires over a roughly 2-month period. Before DNA extraction, prospective study blood samples were shipped either frozen or at room temperature. On the study overall, not on this receptor specifically: The quantity of clinical and demographic metadata differed by source and by participant and was supplied without curation.

This TCR came from a middle-aged woman with acute COVID-19. In this chain, TRBV2 is recombined with TRBJ2-5; the D gene remains uncertain. The specimen sequenced was PBMCs or T cells enriched from blood (not recorded which). The CDR3 in this case is CASSLEAQETQYF. The sequenced DNA: TGTGCCAGCAGCCTAGAAGCCCAAGAGACCCAGTACTTC.